The sequence of this TCR beta chain was determined in a study of cytotoxic CD8 clonotypes in ibrutinib-treated CLL. Study information: Response samples were taken after a median of about 11 months on treatment, range 6 to 36. Productive templates per sample averaged roughly 270,000; productive rearrangements, just under 95,000.

The table came from immunoSEQ multiplex PCR; TCRdb's copy has only in-frame clones and leaves some out. This sample has about 44,000 clones; more than 60% occur once, and the top ten carry 13%. Comment on this clone: Its antigen is still unknown.

Germline V gene sequence: CDR1 SGHVS, CDR2 FQNEAQ. The CDR3 contains 15 residues. V was pared by 2 bases and J by 2 bases, with 12 bases between. Study findings and constraints: Pretreatment clonality was elevated relative to age-matched healthy donors and paralleled circulating CD8+ T-cell counts.

This rearrangement joins TRBV7-8 to TRBJ1-2; D possibly corresponds to TRBD1 (6 bases). This clonotype was sampled from a human donor with chronic lymphocytic leukemia. Source: PBMCs, taken after 12 months of ibrutinib treatment. The CDR3 here is CASSLFTGPNYGYTF. The DNA for the CDR3 is TGTGCCAGCAGCTTATTCACAGGGCCGAACTATGGCTACACCTTC. Filled out from reference TRBV7-8 and TRBJ1-2, the complete variable domain reads GAGVSQSPRYKVAKRGQDVALRCDPISGHVSLFWYQQALGQGPEFLTYFQNEAQLDKSGLPSDRFFAERPEGSVSTLKIQRTQQEDSAVYLCASSLFTGPNYGYTFGSGTRLTVV.